The 8 T cell receptor beta chains presented below share a single source sample, sequenced in a study of blood T cell repertoires in COVID-19. Some clones are missing from TCRdb's copy, which holds only in-frame ones; the method was immunoSEQ multiplex PCR. The sample shows roughly 220,000 clones, about 80% of them seen only once. The material sequenced was peripheral blood. The receptors originated from an older woman with acute or convalescent COVID-19.

This clone was seen a few times. This rearrangement joins TRBV5-1 to TRBJ1-1, with 9 bases that match TRBD1. J gave up 4 bases and V 3 bases, and 10 bases lay outside the gene matches. Germline V gives CDR1 SGHRS, CDR2 YFSETQ. This CDR3 region has 16 residues. The CDR3 nucleotides read TGCGCCAGCAGCTCGGACCCCGGGACAGGGTCCACTGAAGCTTTCTTT. Amino acid sequence: CASSSDPGTGSTEAFF.

J is TRBJ1-6 and V is TRBV5-6; 9 bases are shared with TRBD1. The germline V gene encodes CDR1 SGHDT and CDR2 YYEEEE. The ends lost 4 bases at V and 10 bases at J; junction bases unmatched: 18. The CDR3 sequence is 18 residues long. The CDR3 DNA sequence: TGTGCCAGCAGCCAAAATCCGCGGACAGGGGAACGGAAATCACCCCTCCACTTT. Translating gives CASSQNPRTGERKSPLHF.

The chain combines TRBV18 with TRBJ1-2; tentative D call: TRBD1 (5 bases). This CDR3 spans 16 amino acids. In germline, CDR1 is KGHSH, CDR2 LQKENI. V was pared by 0 bases and J by 7 bases, with 18 bases between. CDR3 DNA sequence: TGTGCCAGCTCACCACCTAACTCTCAGGGCTCGGGTGGCTACACCTTC. Protein sequence: CASSPPNSQGSGGYTF.

In its sample, this clone was seen a few times. The chain combines TRBV7-9 with TRBJ2-3, with D perhaps matching TRBD2 (5 bases). The germline CDR1 and CDR2 sequences are SEHNR and FQNEAQ (reference sequence). The CDR3 is 13 residues long. V lost 7 bases to trimming and J lost 7 bases, with 15 bases between them. The CDR3 nucleotides are TGTGCCAGCAATCAGGACGGGATGCATACGCAGTATTTT. Translated, it gives CASNQDGMHTQYF.

The chain uses TRBV5-1 and TRBJ1-1; D is unclear. Trimming cost V 2 bases and J 5 bases, with 16 bases left between them. The CDR3 contains 15 residues. Germline V gene sequence: CDR1 SGHRS, CDR2 YFSETQ. CDR3 coding DNA: TGCGCCAGCAGCTTTCGAGCCGGGGTGGGTACTGAAGCTTTCTTT. This sequence encodes CASSFRAGVGTEAFF.

The V call is TRBV5-1, the J call TRBJ2-2, with 10 bases fitting TRBD2. V lost 7 bases to trimming and J lost 6 bases; unmatched junction nucleotides: 12. The CDR3 sequence is 16 residues long. From germline, CDR1 is SGHRS and CDR2 YFSETQ. The CDR3 DNA sequence: TGCGCCAGCTCAACCGGGACTAGCGTTTTCTCCGGGGAGCTGTTTTTT. Protein: CASSTGTSVFSGELFF.

The V call is TRBV15, the J call TRBJ2-5; a possible D gene is TRBD1 (5 bases). The CDR3 loop spans 15 amino acids. Germline loops: CDR1 LNHNV, CDR2 YYDKDF (reference sequence). V was trimmed by 5 bases and J by 5 bases, leaving 18 bases between them. The CDR3 here is CATSLDRQYMETQYF. For the CDR3, the DNA is TGTGCCACCAGCCTGGATCGACAGTACATGGAGACCCAGTACTTC.

The J gene is TRBJ1-4, the V gene TRBV12-5; a possible D gene is TRBD1 (6 bases). With 0 bases removed from V and 0 bases from J, the gap between germline ends came to 14 bases. This CDR3 has 18 residues. CDR1 LGHNT and CDR2 FRNRAP come from the germline V gene. The CDR3 sequence is CASGLVLIGQSTNEKLFF. CDR3 in DNA: TGTGCTAGTGGTTTGGTACTTATAGGACAGTCAACTAATGAAAAACTGTTTTTT.